Included here is one T cell receptor beta chain sequence, with context. The antigen is not known. This sample was included in a study of human T cells and chemical hapten exposure. Study-wide context: Cases of alopecia areata, totalis or universalis occurred in a predominantly female patient group. Study-wide results and caveats: Expanded TCR sets contained significantly more large CDR3 similarity clusters than controls.

The V gene lost 2 bases and the J gene lost 2 bases, with 3 bases spanning the gap. Germline loops: CDR1 ENHRY, CDR2 SYGVKD. The CDR3 length is 12 residues. The library attached unique molecular identifiers to individual cDNA molecules. TCRdb passed the RACE reads through MiXCR, listing each CDR3 protein once. This table has 180,000 or so distinct CDR3 sequences, approximately 31% appearing once. The time point denotes: pre-sensitization, week 0. Described treatment: therapeutic diphenylcyclopropenone sensitization with weekly scalp DPC. Researchers sampled blood before each patch test went on. The input for sequencing was whole blood, taken in connection with sensitization to the hapten diphenylcyclopropenone (DPC). This TCR was sampled from a woman between 25 and 40 years old with alopecia areata. Some clones in this sample may be carry-over from other donors' samples. The J gene is TRBJ2-5, the V gene TRBV10-3, with D unclear. The CDR3 DNA follows: TGTGCCATCAGTGAGAGACAAGAGACCCAGTACTTC. Its protein product is CAISERQETQYF.